This TCR beta chain originates from a study of CD8+ T cells in alopecia areata. Study-level findings and limits: In lesional scalp, particularly from alopecia totalis/universalis, clonality was higher than in normal scalp. Normal skin's resident alphabeta T cells are also sequenced in scalp samples.

As for treatment: oral pan-JAK inhibitor, 5-10 mg twice daily. The CDR3 extends over 16 amino acids. Germline CDR1 is LNHNV and CDR2 is YYDKDF (reference sequence). V lost 0 bases to trimming and J lost 0 bases, with 9 bases between them. Sequencing relied on a cDNA template that was reverse transcribed from extracted RNA. Assay used: immunoSEQ multiplex PCR; TCRdb lists only in-frame clones, some missing. The profile shows 180,000 or so clones, approximately 49% of them singletons. With regard to this clone: Its antigen is as yet unknown.

The sequencing here drew on CD8+ T cells sorted from blood, taken at week 52, from a patient treated with tofacitinib. The J gene is TRBJ1-3, the V gene TRBV15, with unresolved D. The sequence was obtained from a human donor with alopecia areata. The CDR3 DNA follows: TGTGCCACCAGCAGAGAACCCGTCTACTCTGGAAACACCATATATTTT. Translating it yields CATSREPVYSGNTIYF.